Each of the 26 T cell receptor beta chains below was sequenced from the same sample in a study of regulatory T cells in long-lasting Graves disease. For TCR beta, libraries came from iRepertoire HTBI primers and Arm-PCR of CDR3 regions. Each CDR3 protein is one row after TCRdb ran MiXCR on the multiplex PCR reads. The data contain about 470,000 distinct CDR3 sequences, roughly 21% of them singletons. Time point denoted: persistent/refractory GD, antithyroid drugs over 5 years with positive TRAb. Extracted PBMC RNA gave rise to the TCR library. The sample in question was peripheral blood mononuclear cells (PBMCs), obtained when the disease was refractory, from a patient treated with antithyroid drugs. These receptors were obtained from a female donor with Graves disease.

To note about this clonotype: Being one base from a much bigger clone, this may be a read error. V is TRBV6-2 or TRBV6-3 and J is TRBJ1-1; D is uncertain. V was shortened by 5 bases and J by 7 bases, with 14 bases between the two germline ends. The CDR3 totals 13 residues. Germline V gene sequence: CDR1 MNHEY, CDR2 SVGEGT. The CDR3 loop reads CASSAMGGIEAFF. The DNA for the CDR3 is TGTGCCAGCAGTGCCATGGGAGGCATTGAAGCTTTCTTT.

This clonotype was seen many times. The chain combines TRBV7-8 with TRBJ2-2; the match to TRBD2 covers 10 bases. The CDR3 is made up of 15 amino acids. V lost 4 bases to trimming and J lost 7 bases; unmatched junction nucleotides: 6. CDR1 and CDR2 from the germline V gene are SGHVS and FQNEAQ. CDR3: CASSSRLAGSGELFF. The CDR3 region has the DNA TGTGCCAGCAGCTCTCGACTAGCGGGTAGCGGGGAGCTGTTTTTT.

This clonotype was counted only a few times. The CDR3 DNA is TGTGCCAGCAGTTTAATTTATCGGGCGGCGGTTGAGGCTTTCTTT. Protein sequence: CASSLIYRAAVEAFF. The chain is built from TRBV28 and TRBJ1-1; D is unresolved. Germline lookup yields CDR1 MDHEN and CDR2 SYDVKM. Trimming pared 2 bases from V and 11 bases from J, leaving 21 bases between. The CDR3 runs 15 residues. Filled out from reference TRBV28 and TRBJ1-1, the complete variable domain reads DVKVTQSSRYLVKRTGEKVFLECVQDMDHENMFWYRQDPGLGLRLIYFSYDVKMKEKGDIPEGYSVSREKKERFSLILESASTNQTSMYLCASSLIYRAAVEAFFGQGTRLTVV.

As DNA, the CDR3 is TGTGCCAGCAGCCTCCAAGTGTCTGGCGCGTACAATGAGCAGTTCTTC. Protein product: CASSLQVSGAYNEQFF. The V and J genes are TRBV11-2 and TRBJ2-1; D ambiguous. V lost 5 bases, J lost 4 bases, and 18 bases lay in between. The CDR3 covers 16 residues. In germline, CDR1 is SGHAT, CDR2 FQNNGV.

The chain uses TRBV10-3 and TRBJ2-7; 8 nucleotides match TRBD2. CDR3 length: 13 residues. Germline V gene data show CDR1 as ENHRY and CDR2 as SYGVKD. V gave up 11 bases and J gave up 2 bases; unmatched junction bases: 8. The CDR3 coding sequence is TGTGCCGCCTCGGGGGGGTCTCCCTACGAGCAGTACTTC. It codes for CAASGGSPYEQYF.

This clonotype was seen repeatedly, ten times or more. This rearrangement joins TRBV2 to TRBJ1-2, with D possibly TRBD1 on 6 matching bases. V was clipped by 4 bases and J by 6 bases, with 15 bases between them. This CDR3 region has 14 residues. Germline CDR1 is SNHLY and CDR2 is FYNNEI. The CDR3, as DNA: TGTGCCAGCAGTGTGTGGGGGCCGGGTGATGGCTACACCTTC. Protein sequence: CASSVWGPGDGYTF.

The CDR3, as DNA: TGTGCCACCAGGGCGACAGGTTTCAATCAGCCCCAGCATTTT. It yields the protein CATRATGFNQPQHF. The chain employs TRBV15 and TRBJ1-5; TRBD1 might be the D (6 bases). Looked up from germline, CDR1 is LNHNV and CDR2 is YYDKDF (reference sequence). The CDR3 has 14 residues. V was pared by 6 bases and J by 3 bases, with 12 bases between.

The rearrangement joins TRBV2 to TRBJ2-3; possibly TRBD1 or TRBD2 for D (5 bases each). Trimming left V 4 bases short and J 2 bases short, with 16 bases between. The CDR3 runs 16 residues. Germline CDR1 reads SNHLY; CDR2 reads FYNNEI. The chain's CDR3 is CASSVGQGVFTDTQYF. The CDR3 bases are TGTGCCAGCAGTGTCGGCCAGGGAGTTTTCACAGATACGCAGTATTTT.

This clonotype was counted ten times or more. The chain couples TRBV12-3 or TRBV12-4 to TRBJ2-6; no definite D call. CDR3 length: 16 amino acids. Trimming left V 2 bases short and J 1 base short, with 9 bases between. CDR3 sequence (DNA): TGTGCCAGCAGTTTAACGGTAAATTCTGGGGCCAACGTCCTGACTTTC. Protein: CASSLTVNSGANVLTF.

This clonotype was detected many times. The chain has TRBV12-3 or TRBV12-4 and TRBJ1-2; 11 nucleotides agree with TRBD1. The CDR3 contains 17 residues. The J segment lost 4 bases and the V segment lost 6 bases, leaving 13 bases of the junction unmatched. The CDR3 protein is CASSPGTGGGYGYGYTF. CDR3 nucleotides: TGTGCCAGCAGCCCCGGGACAGGGGGTGGGTACGGCTATGGCTACACCTTC.

The gene calls are TRBV14 and TRBJ1-2; D remains unclear. Trimming cost V 6 bases and J 1 base, with 9 bases left between them. There are 13 residues in the CDR3. Germline V lookup: CDR1 SGHDN, CDR2 FVKESK. For the CDR3, the DNA is TGTGCCAGCAGTGAACCCCATAACTATGGCTACACCTTC. Protein: CASSEPHNYGYTF.

On this clonotype: This may arise from a read error, as a much more abundant clone is one base away. The DNA for the CDR3 is TGCAGCGCCACCGAAACAGGGGGAACTAGTGAAAAACTGTTTTTT. It yields the protein CSATETGGTSEKLFF. This rearrangement joins TRBV29-1 to TRBJ1-4, with 8 bases matching TRBD1. The CDR3 sequence is 15 residues long. The germline V gene encodes CDR1 SQVTM and CDR2 ANQGSEA.

This clonotype was seen a few times. V gene TRBV15 combines with J gene TRBJ2-3, with D perhaps being TRBD1 or TRBD2 (5 bases each). Germline V lookup: CDR1 LNHNV, CDR2 YYDKDF (reference sequence). Trimming cost V 0 bases and J 0 bases, with 10 bases left between them. The CDR3 consists of 16 residues. The CDR3 sequence: CATSREPGSSTDTQYF. The CDR3 DNA reads TGTGCCACCAGCAGAGAACCAGGGAGCAGCACAGATACGCAGTATTTT.

The V and J genes are TRBV6-1 and TRBJ2-7, with D uncertain. The CDR3 runs to 11 residues. Deletions cut 6 bases from V and 6 bases from J, with 9 bases between. The germline CDR1 and CDR2 sequences are MNHNS and SASEGT. Written as DNA, the CDR3 is TGTGCCAGCAGCAACACGGGCGAGCAGTACTTC. This codes for CASSNTGEQYF.

This clonotype was counted many times. The V and J genes are TRBV12-3 or TRBV12-4 and TRBJ2-5; TRBD1 aligns across 12 bases. The CDR3 consists of 17 residues. V lost 2 bases to trimming and J lost 5 bases; unmatched junction nucleotides: 9. For the CDR3, the DNA is TGTGCCAGCAGTTTATCACCGGGACAGGGGGCTTGGGAGACCCAGTACTTC. This translates into CASSLSPGQGAWETQYF.

Comment on this clonotype: This clone may be a read error of a much larger clone one base away. This sequence joins TRBV12-3 or TRBV12-4 and TRBJ2-5; 12 bases line up with TRBD2. CDR3 length: 19 amino acids. V lost 1 base to trimming and J lost 4 bases; unmatched junction nucleotides: 13. This CDR3 reads CASSLERLAGGSFRETQYF. The CDR3 bases are TGTGCCAGCAGTTTAGAGAGGCTAGCGGGAGGGTCTTTCCGAGAGACCCAGTACTTC.

This clonotype was recorded at least ten times. The V gene is TRBV12-3 or TRBV12-4, the J gene TRBJ1-1; TRBD1 matches 7 bases. Trimming cost V 5 bases and J 7 bases; bases outside gene matches: 7. The CDR3 spans 13 residues. The CDR3 DNA follows: TGTGCCAGCAGTCCAGGGGGGGAGGATGAAGCTTTCTTT. It encodes CASSPGGEDEAFF.

The chain joins TRBV10-3 to TRBJ2-6; D is unclear. The V and J ends lost 4 bases and 0 bases respectively, with 13 bases between them. The CDR3 sequence is 17 residues long. Per germline, CDR1 ENHRY and CDR2 SYGVKD. The CDR3 nucleotides are TGTGCCATCAGTGCCAGGCAATCCTTCTCTGGGGCCAACGTCCTGACTTTC. Translating gives CAISARQSFSGANVLTF.

This clonotype was seen only once. Possible read error: a much larger clone is one base away. The gene calls are TRBV28 and TRBJ2-7; D remains ambiguous. Per the germline V gene, CDR1 is MDHEN and CDR2 is SYDVKM. The CDR3 spans 13 residues. V was pared by 8 bases and J by 3 bases, with 14 bases between. CDR3 in amino acids: CASGPRPFYEQYF. The CDR3 bases are TGTGCCAGCGGCCCCCGGCCGTTCTACGAGCAGTACTTC.

This clonotype was detected many times. The rearrangement joins TRBV28 to TRBJ1-5; 8 bases align to TRBD1. The CDR3 has 15 amino acids. Trimming at V came to 3 bases and at J to 5 bases, leaving 6 bases not matched to a gene. Germline V gene sequence: CDR1 MDHEN, CDR2 SYDVKM. The CDR3 DNA follows: TGTGCCAGCAGTTTCCTTCAGGGGGCGGATCAGCCCCAGCATTTT. Translating gives CASSFLQGADQPQHF.

V gene TRBV28 combines with J gene TRBJ1-2; D is perhaps TRBD1 (6 bases). The CDR3 is made up of 15 amino acids. In germline, CDR1 is MDHEN, CDR2 SYDVKM. Deletions cut 3 bases from V and 1 base from J, with 12 bases between. CDR3 sequence: CASSLRTAYNYGYTF. The CDR3 DNA is TGTGCCAGCAGTTTGAGGACAGCCTATAACTATGGCTACACCTTC.

This clonotype has just a few counts. The chain carries TRBV29-1 and TRBJ2-2, with unresolved D. The CDR3 totals 13 residues. Germline V gene sequence: CDR1 SQVTM, CDR2 ANQGSEA. Trimming shortened V by 7 bases and J by 5 bases, and 14 bases separated the two germline ends. CDR3 DNA: TGCAGCGCCCTAAGAGTGTCGACCGGGGAGCTGTTTTTT. Amino acid sequence: CSALRVSTGELFF.

The chain is built from TRBV27 and TRBJ2-7; 11 bases fit TRBD2. The CDR3 sequence is 14 residues long. Germline values: CDR1 MNHEY, CDR2 SMNVEV (reference sequence). Unmatched junction bases numbered 7, after V lost 10 bases and J lost 2 bases. The CDR3 DNA follows: TGTGCCACCTCCGGGACTAGCGGAACCTACGAGCAGTACTTC. Protein product: CATSGTSGTYEQYF.

This clonotype was counted many times. The V and J genes are TRBV12-3 or TRBV12-4 and TRBJ2-5, with 7 bases identical to TRBD1. The CDR3 totals 14 residues. V shed 5 bases, J shed 1 base, and the junction held 4 bases outside the gene matches. The CDR3 region is CASSATGAQETQYF. Written as DNA, the CDR3 is TGTGCCAGCAGTGCTACAGGGGCCCAAGAGACCCAGTACTTC.

This clonotype appeared a few times. J is TRBJ2-7 and V is TRBV19; the D gene is possibly TRBD1 (5 bases). Germline loops: CDR1 LNHDA, CDR2 SQIVND (reference sequence). V was pared by 3 bases and J by 3 bases, with 15 bases between. The CDR3 is made up of 15 amino acids. For the CDR3, the DNA is TGTGCCAGTAGTATCGCCGACAGCGCCCACTACGAGCAGTACTTC. Its translation is CASSIADSAHYEQYF.

This clonotype was seen at least ten times. The gene calls are TRBV20-1 and TRBJ2-5; 8 bases are a match to TRBD1. CDR1 is DFQATT and CDR2 is SNEGSKA in the germline V gene (reference sequence). With 3 bases clipped from V and 5 bases from J, the junction kept 14 bases outside the gene matches. The CDR3 is 16 amino acids. CDR3 amino acids: CSARDREGEKWETQYF. The DNA for the CDR3 is TGCAGTGCTAGGGACAGGGAAGGCGAAAAATGGGAGACCCAGTACTTC.